This is a list of T cell receptor beta chains from one sample in a study of cytomegalovirus exposure and HLA in healthy donors. Some clones are missing from TCRdb's copy, which holds only in-frame ones; the method was immunoSEQ multiplex PCR. The sample lists approximately 46,000 clones; approximately 70% were seen once. The sequencing sample was made of PBMCs. These receptors were collected from a man aged 30 to 39 in good health and CMV-seronegative. Each CDR3 is given with its conserved first and last residue. The order of the fields is V gene, clone size, D gene, J gene, CDR3 DNA, CDR3 protein. The D gene is left open where the match is weak. The size of a clone is reported for some rows only, either as once, few or many, or as a class for expanded clones.

TRBV7-6	NA	NA	TRBJ2-5	TGTGCCAGCAGCTTAGTCAGGGGTATGGAGACCCAGTACTTC	CASSLVRGMETQYF
TRBV2	NA	TRBD1	TRBJ2-5	TGTGCCAGCAGCCCCGGGACAGGGGGCCCCAAAGAGACCCAGTACTTC	CASSPGTGGPKETQYF
TRBV4-1	few	NA	TRBJ1-2	TGCGCCAGCAGCCAAGTCGGACGACAGGCCGCTGGCTACACCTTC	CASSQVGRQAAGYTF
TRBV19	NA	TRBD2	TRBJ2-3	TGTGCCAGTAGCCTAGCGGCTAGCACAGATACGCAGTATTTT	CASSLAASTDTQYF
TRBV5-1	NA	NA	TRBJ2-7	TGCGCCAGCACCCTGGACAGCCCGAGGTACGAGCAGTACTTC	CASTLDSPRYEQYF
TRBV23-1	NA	TRBD1	TRBJ1-1	TGCGCCAGCACCCGGAGATCCCAAAGGGTGGTAGCGGGACAGGGGGCGCAGGAAGCTTTCTTT	CASTRRSQRVVAGQGAQEAFF
TRBV6-1	few	TRBD1	TRBJ1-1	TGTGCCAGCAGTGAACTGGGACAGACGAACACTGAAGCTTTCTTT	CASSELGQTNTEAFF
TRBV7-8	NA	TRBD2	TRBJ2-7	TGTGCCAGCAGTCCAAAGCGGGGGCCTTCCCAGCAGTACTTC	CASSPKRGPSQQYF
TRBV6-4	NA	TRBD2	TRBJ2-1	TGCGCCAGCAGTGATCAAGCGGGGCGGGGGGTTATTGAGCAGTTCTTC	CASSDQAGRGVIEQFF
TRBV5-1	NA	TRBD1	TRBJ2-1	TGCGCCAGCAGCTTGGGACAGGGTCCATCCTACAATGAGCAGTTCTTC	CASSLGQGPSYNEQFF
TRBV7-7	NA	TRBD1	TRBJ1-2	TGTGCCAGCAGCTTAAGAGGGACAGGGGGCGACTATGGCTACACCTTC	CASSLRGTGGDYGYTF
TRBV27	few	NA	TRBJ2-1	TGTGCCAGCAGTTTGCGGCAGAGCCTCTCCTACAATGAGCAGTTCTTC	CASSLRQSLSYNEQFF
TRBV19	NA	TRBD1	TRBJ1-2	TGTGCCAGTCGACAGGGGAACTATGGCTACACCTTC	CASRQGNYGYTF
TRBV7-2	few	TRBD2	TRBJ2-7	TGTGCCAGCAGCGGTATAACTAGCGGGTGGTTGGGGTACTTC	CASSGITSGWLGYF
TRBV2	NA	TRBD1	TRBJ1-5	TGTGCCAGCAGTGGAACAGGGGGATATAGCAATCAGCCCCAGCATTTT	CASSGTGGYSNQPQHF
TRBV5-6	once	NA	TRBJ2-6	TGTGCCAGCAGCTTGGTCGGGGGGACATACTCTGGGGCCAACGTCCTGGCTTTC	CASSLVGGTYSGANVLAF
TRBV5-1	NA	NA	TRBJ2-5	TGCGCCAGCAGCCGGGACACCCAAGAGACCCAGTACTTC	CASSRDTQETQYF
TRBV2	few	TRBD2	TRBJ2-5	TGTGCCAGCAGTGAAGGACTAGCGATCCAAGAGACCCAGTACTTC	CASSEGLAIQETQYF
TRBV15	NA	TRBD2	TRBJ2-4	TGTGCCACCAGCAGAGATCGGGGGGGTGTGGACAAAAACATTCAGTACTTC	CATSRDRGGVDKNIQYF
TRBV29-1	NA	TRBD2	TRBJ2-3	TGCAGCGTTGAAGACCATGCACCCGGTAGCGGGGGCAAGAATACGCAGTATTTT	CSVEDHAPGSGGKNTQYF
TRBV2	NA	TRBD2	TRBJ2-1	TGTGCCAGCACCAGCGGGACGATATACAATGAGCAGTTCTTC	CASTSGTIYNEQFF
TRBV27	NA	NA	TRBJ2-1	TGTGCCAGCAGCCATGACTCTTACAATGAGCAGTTCTTC	CASSHDSYNEQFF
TRBV2	NA	NA	TRBJ2-3	TGTGCCAGCACCCTCGGGGTTGTGGACACAGATACGCAGTATTTT	CASTLGVVDTDTQYF
TRBV4-2	NA	TRBD2	TRBJ2-2	TGTGCCAGCAGCCAAGATTTGGGACTAGCGCAGAACACCGGGGAGCTGTTTTTT	CASSQDLGLAQNTGELFF
TRBV5-1	few	TRBD2	TRBJ2-3	TGCGCCAGCAGTCAATCTCCCCAGCGGGAGGGCACTACGCAGTATTTT	CASSQSPQREGTTQYF
TRBV27	NA	TRBD2	TRBJ2-7	TGTGCCAGCAGTTCCTATGAACTAGCGGGAGGCCCCAACTACGAGCAGTACTTC	CASSSYELAGGPNYEQYF
TRBV7-9	NA	TRBD2	TRBJ2-1	TGTGCCAGCAGCTCCGGACTAGCGGACAATGAGCAGTTCTTC	CASSSGLADNEQFF
TRBV7-8	NA	TRBD1	TRBJ1-1	TGTGCCAGCAGCTTAGTACAGGGGGCTAGCACTGAAGCTTTCTTT	CASSLVQGASTEAFF
TRBV29-1	NA	NA	TRBJ2-7	TGCAGCGTTGAATATTCGGGGAGTCGTGAACAGTACTTC	CSVEYSGSREQYF
TRBV27	NA	TRBD2	TRBJ2-2	TGTGCCAGCAGCCGAAATAAATGGAGCGGGAGGTTCGACACCGGGGAGCTGTTTTTT	CASSRNKWSGRFDTGELFF
TRBV30	few	TRBD2	TRBJ2-2	TGTGCCTGGAGTCTTAGCGGGAGGGGCACCGGGGAGCTGTTTTTT	CAWSLSGRGTGELFF
TRBV5-1	NA	NA	TRBJ1-1	TGCGCCAGCAGCTTCTCCGGGGGGTTTGAAGCTTTCTTT	CASSFSGGFEAFF
TRBV30	once	TRBD1	TRBJ2-3	TGTGCCTGGAGTGCTCCGCCGGGACAGGGAACAGATACGCAGTATTTT	CAWSAPPGQGTDTQYF
TRBV19	NA	TRBD1	TRBJ2-7	TGTGCCAGTAGCCCCCCTCGGGGGACAGGCCACTACGAGCAGTACTTC	CASSPPRGTGHYEQYF
TRBV29-1	once	TRBD1	TRBJ2-7	TGCAGCGTTGAAAACAGGGGGGTAACCTACGAGCAGTACTTC	CSVENRGVTYEQYF
TRBV6-6	NA	NA	TRBJ2-1	TGTGCCAGCAGTAGGGGACAAAACAATGAGCAGTTCTTC	CASSRGQNNEQFF
TRBV5-1	once	NA	TRBJ2-5	TGCGCCAGCAGCCCGGCTGGAGGTAGAGAGACCCAGTACTTC	CASSPAGGRETQYF
TRBV5-1	once	NA	TRBJ2-2	TGCGCCAGCAGCTTAGGTCAGTCCACCGGGGAGGTGTTTTTT	CASSLGQSTGEVFF
TRBV9	NA	TRBD1	TRBJ2-1	TGTGCCAGCAGCGTTGGACAGGTCTACAATGAGCAGTTCTTC	CASSVGQVYNEQFF
TRBV30	NA	NA	TRBJ2-7	TGTGCCTGGAGTGTGTCCAGCGCATACGAGCAGTACTTC	CAWSVSSAYEQYF
TRBV5-1	NA	TRBD1	TRBJ1-5	TGCGCCAGCAGCACGACAGGGGGCGGTCAGCCCCGGCATTTT	CASSTTGGGQPRHF
TRBV7-8	NA	TRBD1	TRBJ1-1	TGTGCCAGCAGCTTGCAACCACAGGGGTGGAAAACTGAAGCTTTCTTT	CASSLQPQGWKTEAFF
TRBV30	once	TRBD1	TRBJ2-5	TGTGCCTGGAGTGTACTTAAGACAGGGCGAGAGACCCAGTACTTC	CAWSVLKTGRETQYF
TRBV19	NA	NA	TRBJ2-7	TGTGCCAGTAGTGAGGCAGACCCCTACGAGCAGTACTTC	CASSEADPYEQYF
TRBV6-1	NA	TRBD1	TRBJ2-7	TGTGCCACTAGGGGACAGGGGGCATACGAGCAGTACTTC	CATRGQGAYEQYF
TRBV5-4	NA	TRBD1	TRBJ2-2	TGTGCCAGCACTGATACCCGGACAGGGATAAACACCGGGGAGCTGTTTTTT	CASTDTRTGINTGELFF
TRBV5-1	NA	NA	TRBJ2-1	TGCGCCAGCAGCATAACTAGGTCAAGGGAGCAGTTCTTC	CASSITRSREQFF
TRBV19	NA	NA	TRBJ2-1	TGTGCCAGTAGTATACGGAGGGATGAGCAGTTCTTC	CASSIRRDEQFF
TRBV2	few	TRBD1	TRBJ1-4	TGTGCCAGCAGTGACAGGGGGGATGAAAAACTGTTTTTT	CASSDRGDEKLFF